Listed below are T cell receptor beta chains from one sample, sequenced in a study of CD8 T cells in Susac syndrome. TCRdb re-called the immunoSEQ multiplex PCR reads through MiXCR, storing one row per CDR3 protein. The profile shows 130,000 or so distinct CDR3 sequences, 96% of them singletons. Sequenced sample: CD4+ T cells from PBMCs. The receptors here all came from a human donor with Susac syndrome. Both conserved end residues are part of each CDR3. The order of the fields is CDR3 protein, CDR3 DNA, V gene, clone size, D gene, J gene. A D gene is named only where the DNA matches it firmly. Clone size is not always given. Where it is, it says once, few, many or a class for expanded clones.

cdr3_aa: CASSTARRGRGEAFF
cdr3_nt: TGTGCCAGCAGCACCGCCCGTAGGGGGCGGGGTGAAGCTTTCTTT
v_call: TRBV12-3/TRBV12-4
clone_size: NA
d_call: TRBD1
j_call: TRBJ1-1

cdr3_aa: CASSVKNTGELFF
cdr3_nt: TGTGCCAGCAGCGTAAAAAACACCGGGGAGCTGTTTTTT
v_call: TRBV9
clone_size: NA
d_call: NA
j_call: TRBJ2-2

cdr3_aa: CASSLGTGHTEAFF
cdr3_nt: TGTGCCAGCAGTTTAGGGACAGGGCACACTGAAGCTTTCTTT
v_call: TRBV12-3/TRBV12-4
clone_size: NA
d_call: TRBD1
j_call: TRBJ1-1

cdr3_aa: CASSPVASGRVSYNEQFF
cdr3_nt: TGTGCCAGCAGCCCGGTGGCTAGCGGGAGAGTCTCCTACAATGAGCAGTTCTTC
v_call: TRBV6-1
clone_size: NA
d_call: TRBD2
j_call: TRBJ2-1

cdr3_aa: CASGTGTSVYEQYF
cdr3_nt: TGTGCCAGCGGAACCGGGACTAGCGTGTACGAGCAGTACTTC
v_call: TRBV6-5
clone_size: NA
d_call: TRBD2
j_call: TRBJ2-7

cdr3_aa: CASGYGSYNEQFF
cdr3_nt: TGTGCCAGCGGTTACGGGTCGTACAATGAGCAGTTCTTC
v_call: TRBV3-1
clone_size: NA
d_call: NA
j_call: TRBJ2-1

cdr3_aa: CSVEEGQGHSGYTF
cdr3_nt: TGCAGCGTTGAAGAAGGGCAGGGCCATTCTGGCTACACCTTC
v_call: TRBV29-1
clone_size: once
d_call: NA
j_call: TRBJ1-2

cdr3_aa: CASSEQTSGKPYEQYF
cdr3_nt: TGTGCCAGCAGTGAGCAGACTAGCGGGAAGCCTTACGAGCAGTACTTC
v_call: TRBV25-1
clone_size: NA
d_call: TRBD2
j_call: TRBJ2-7

cdr3_aa: CASSQDHSGSPYNEQFF
cdr3_nt: TGTGCCAGCAGCCAAGATCATAGCGGGAGTCCGTACAATGAGCAGTTCTTC
v_call: TRBV4-2
clone_size: NA
d_call: TRBD2
j_call: TRBJ2-1

cdr3_aa: CASSLGATRGGYTF
cdr3_nt: TGTGCCAGCAGCTTAGGGGCCACAAGAGGTGGCTACACCTTC
v_call: TRBV7-8
clone_size: NA
d_call: NA
j_call: TRBJ1-2

cdr3_aa: CSATRPAGSTDTQYF
cdr3_nt: TGCAGTGCTACACGGCCAGCGGGAAGTACAGATACGCAGTATTTT
v_call: TRBV20-1
clone_size: NA
d_call: TRBD2
j_call: TRBJ2-3

cdr3_aa: CASSLASADYEQYF
cdr3_nt: TGTGCCAGCAGTTTGGCTAGCGCGGATTACGAGCAGTACTTC
v_call: TRBV6-5
clone_size: NA
d_call: NA
j_call: TRBJ2-7

cdr3_aa: CAWSVQGRFPTYEQYF
cdr3_nt: TGTGCCTGGAGTGTACAGGGCCGGTTCCCAACCTACGAGCAGTACTTC
v_call: TRBV30
clone_size: NA
d_call: NA
j_call: TRBJ2-7

cdr3_aa: CSARDEGNTEAFF
cdr3_nt: TGCAGTGCTAGAGATGAGGGCAACACTGAAGCTTTCTTT
v_call: TRBV20-1
clone_size: NA
d_call: NA
j_call: TRBJ1-1

cdr3_aa: CASKGREGSYNEQFF
cdr3_nt: TGTGCCAGCAAGGGACGGGAGGGCTCCTACAATGAGCAGTTCTTC
v_call: TRBV14
clone_size: NA
d_call: TRBD2
j_call: TRBJ2-1

cdr3_aa: CASSLNVAGDQPQHF
cdr3_nt: TGTGCCAGCAGTTTAAACGTGGCAGGGGATCAGCCCCAGCATTTT
v_call: TRBV28
clone_size: NA
d_call: NA
j_call: TRBJ1-5

cdr3_aa: CASSRQSSYEQYF
cdr3_nt: TGTGCCAGCAGTCGCCAGAGCTCCTACGAGCAGTACTTC
v_call: TRBV12-3/TRBV12-4
clone_size: few
d_call: NA
j_call: TRBJ2-7

cdr3_aa: CASSISGARGTDTQYF
cdr3_nt: TGTGCCAGCAGCATCTCTGGGGCGCGGGGCACAGATACGCAGTATTTT
v_call: TRBV7-9
clone_size: NA
d_call: NA
j_call: TRBJ2-3

cdr3_aa: CSVDHWTEGGTF
cdr3_nt: TGCAGCGTTGATCATTGGACAGAAGGTGGGACCTTC
v_call: TRBV29-1
clone_size: NA
d_call: NA
j_call: TRBJ1-2

cdr3_aa: CASSRDSRNYGYTF
cdr3_nt: TGTGCCAGCAGTCGGGACTCGAGGAACTATGGCTACACCTTC
v_call: TRBV12-3/TRBV12-4
clone_size: once
d_call: NA
j_call: TRBJ1-2

cdr3_aa: CASSPYTVNLQFF
cdr3_nt: TGTGCCAGCAGTCCATATACAGTAAACCTGCAGTTCTTC
v_call: TRBV27
clone_size: NA
d_call: NA
j_call: TRBJ2-1

cdr3_aa: CSVAKNTGELFF
cdr3_nt: TGCAGCGTCGCCAAGAACACCGGGGAGCTGTTTTTT
v_call: TRBV29-1
clone_size: NA
d_call: NA
j_call: TRBJ2-2

cdr3_aa: CASSLPGQGAGEQYF
cdr3_nt: TGTGCCAGCAGCTTACCGGGACAGGGGGCCGGCGAGCAGTACTTC
v_call: TRBV7-9
clone_size: once
d_call: TRBD1
j_call: TRBJ2-7

cdr3_aa: CASSPQGLAGDEQFF
cdr3_nt: TGCGCCAGCAGCCCGCAGGGACTAGCGGGAGATGAGCAGTTCTTC
v_call: TRBV5-1
clone_size: NA
d_call: TRBD2
j_call: TRBJ2-1

cdr3_aa: CATSKAGGTEAFF
cdr3_nt: TGTGCCACCAGCAAGGCAGGGGGCACTGAAGCTTTCTTT
v_call: TRBV15
clone_size: once
d_call: TRBD1
j_call: TRBJ1-1

cdr3_aa: CASRSNQAGDTQYF
cdr3_nt: TGCGCCAGCAGGTCAAATCAGGCTGGGGATACGCAGTATTTT
v_call: TRBV5-1
clone_size: NA
d_call: NA
j_call: TRBJ2-3

cdr3_aa: CASSSTGGKNIQYF
cdr3_nt: TGTGCCAGCAGTTCAACTGGGGGGAAAAACATTCAGTACTTC
v_call: TRBV28
clone_size: NA
d_call: NA
j_call: TRBJ2-4

cdr3_aa: CAWSGGQGSQPQHF
cdr3_nt: TGTGCCTGGAGTGGTGGACAGGGGAGTCAGCCCCAGCATTTT
v_call: TRBV30
clone_size: NA
d_call: TRBD1
j_call: TRBJ1-5

cdr3_aa: CSARGGTKGASNQPQHF
cdr3_nt: TGCAGTGCTAGAGGGGGTACCAAGGGGGCAAGCAATCAGCCCCAGCATTTT
v_call: TRBV20-1
clone_size: once
d_call: TRBD1
j_call: TRBJ1-5

cdr3_aa: CASTLSPQGRNTEAFF
cdr3_nt: TGCGCCAGCACTTTATCCCCACAGGGCCGGAACACTGAAGCTTTCTTT
v_call: TRBV5-1
clone_size: NA
d_call: NA
j_call: TRBJ1-1

cdr3_aa: CASSVPGLQETQYF
cdr3_nt: TGTGCCAGCAGTGTTCCGGGACTCCAAGAGACCCAGTACTTC
v_call: TRBV28
clone_size: NA
d_call: NA
j_call: TRBJ2-5

cdr3_aa: CASSFRAGTYNEQFF
cdr3_nt: TGTGCCAGCAGCTTTCGGGCAGGGACCTACAATGAGCAGTTCTTC
v_call: TRBV11-1
clone_size: NA
d_call: NA
j_call: TRBJ2-1

cdr3_aa: CSVAHLLAGEDEQFF
cdr3_nt: TGCAGCGTGGCCCACTTACTAGCGGGAGAAGATGAGCAGTTCTTC
v_call: TRBV29-1
clone_size: NA
d_call: TRBD2
j_call: TRBJ2-1

cdr3_aa: CASSQSVGHFNQPQHF
cdr3_nt: TGCGCCAGCAGCCAAAGTGTGGGACATTTCAATCAGCCCCAGCATTTT
v_call: TRBV4-1
clone_size: NA
d_call: NA
j_call: TRBJ1-5

cdr3_aa: CSASRSTDSTDTQYF
cdr3_nt: TGCAGTGCTTCCCGGTCGACGGATAGCACAGATACGCAGTATTTT
v_call: TRBV20-1
clone_size: NA
d_call: NA
j_call: TRBJ2-3

cdr3_aa: CSARRGAGAETQYF
cdr3_nt: TGCAGTGCTAGAAGGGGAGCGGGAGCAGAGACCCAGTACTTC
v_call: TRBV20-1
clone_size: NA
d_call: TRBD2
j_call: TRBJ2-5

cdr3_aa: CASSKDRRWNEQFF
cdr3_nt: TGTGCCAGCAGTAAGGACCGCCGATGGAATGAGCAGTTCTTC
v_call: TRBV27
clone_size: NA
d_call: NA
j_call: TRBJ2-1

cdr3_aa: CASRQHRGNTEAFF
cdr3_nt: TGCGCCAGCAGACAACACAGAGGGAACACTGAAGCTTTCTTT
v_call: TRBV5-1
clone_size: NA
d_call: NA
j_call: TRBJ1-1

cdr3_aa: CSAGTGSYEQYF
cdr3_nt: TGCAGTGCTGGGACAGGCTCCTACGAGCAGTACTTC
v_call: TRBV20-1
clone_size: few
d_call: TRBD1
j_call: TRBJ2-7

cdr3_aa: CAWRNSGANVLTF
cdr3_nt: TGTGCCTGGAGGAACTCTGGGGCCAACGTCCTGACTTTC
v_call: TRBV30
clone_size: NA
d_call: NA
j_call: TRBJ2-6

cdr3_aa: CASSRGGGSTDTQYF
cdr3_nt: TGCGCCAGCAGCCGAGGGGGAGGGAGCACAGATACGCAGTATTTT
v_call: TRBV4-1
clone_size: NA
d_call: NA
j_call: TRBJ2-3

cdr3_aa: CASSGNRDNHEQFF
cdr3_nt: TGTGCCAGCAGTGGTAACCGGGACAATCATGAGCAGTTCTTC
v_call: TRBV25-1
clone_size: NA
d_call: NA
j_call: TRBJ2-1

cdr3_aa: CSARDRGGRTDTQYF
cdr3_nt: TGCAGTGCTAGAGATCGAGGCGGGAGAACAGATACGCAGTATTTT
v_call: TRBV20-1
clone_size: NA
d_call: TRBD2
j_call: TRBJ2-3

cdr3_aa: CSTTRTDTQYF
cdr3_nt: TGCAGCACCACGCGGACAGATACGCAGTATTTT
v_call: TRBV29-1
clone_size: NA
d_call: NA
j_call: TRBJ2-3